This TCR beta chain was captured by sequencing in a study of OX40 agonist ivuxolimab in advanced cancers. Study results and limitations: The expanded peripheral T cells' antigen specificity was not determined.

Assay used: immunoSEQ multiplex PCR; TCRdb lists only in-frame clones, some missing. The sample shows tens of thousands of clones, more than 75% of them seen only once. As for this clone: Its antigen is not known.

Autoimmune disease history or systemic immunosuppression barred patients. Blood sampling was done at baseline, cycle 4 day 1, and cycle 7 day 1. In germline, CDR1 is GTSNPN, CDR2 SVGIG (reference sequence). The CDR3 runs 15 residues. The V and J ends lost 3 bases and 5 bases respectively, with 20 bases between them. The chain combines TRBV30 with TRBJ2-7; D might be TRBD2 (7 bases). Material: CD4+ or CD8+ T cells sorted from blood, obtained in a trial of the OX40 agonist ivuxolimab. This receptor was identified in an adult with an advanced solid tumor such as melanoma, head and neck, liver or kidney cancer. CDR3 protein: CAWSKPGGAVHEQYF. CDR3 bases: TGTGCCTGGAGCAAGCCTGGGGGGGCCGTCCACGAGCAGTACTTC.